This entry lists 27 T cell receptor beta chains sequenced from one sample in a study of a mutant IDH1 vaccine in newly diagnosed glioma. Produced via immunoSEQ multiplex PCR; TCRdb's table is partial and in-frame only. The profile covers tens of thousands of clones, with less than 90% appearing a single time and roughly 12% taken by the ten largest. Indicated time point: week 35, safety follow-up. It was 300 ug of mutant IDH1 20-mer peptide that made up each vaccine dose, given with topical imiquimod. For these receptors, no antigen is known. Sequenced material: PBMCs, taken from a glioma patient whose treatment included an IDH1 peptide vaccine. Source of these receptors: a man aged 18 to 30 with glioma.

With regard to this clone: A read error likely explains this, since a far larger clone differs by one base. The same CDR3 also results from other DNA sequences found in this sample. The chain combines TRBV7-2 with TRBJ2-7; D is uncertain. The germline V gene encodes CDR1 SGHTA and CDR2 FQGNSA. The length of the CDR3 is 12 residues. Trimming took off 1 base at V and 4 bases at J, with 5 bases between the two ends. Here the CDR3 reads CASSLEVYEQYF. CDR3 DNA sequence: TGTGCCAGCAGCTTAGAGGTTTACGAGCAGTACTTC.

V is TRBV19 and J is TRBJ2-7; 7 bases match TRBD1. The CDR3 sequence is 13 residues long. Germline CDR1 LNHDA, CDR2 SQIVND (reference sequence). V gave up 3 bases and J gave up 3 bases; unmatched junction bases: 2. In nucleotides, the CDR3 is TGTGCCAGTAGTATGGCAGGGGGCTACGAGCAGTACTTC. Amino acids: CASSMAGGYEQYF.

This clone was recorded once. The chain uses TRBV19 and TRBJ1-1, with D possibly matching TRBD1 (5 bases). The germline CDR1 and CDR2 sequences are LNHDA and SQIVND (reference sequence). CDR3 length: 15 residues. The V and J ends lost 6 bases and 0 bases respectively, with 14 bases between them. For the CDR3, the DNA is TGTGCCAGTAGCTGGGGGGGGTTCATGAACACTGAAGCTTTCTTT. It specifies CASSWGGFMNTEAFF.

The CDR3 DNA sequence: TGTGCCAGCAGTAACGGACTAGCGGGAGCTCGCACAGATACGCAGTATTTT. This translates into CASSNGLAGARTDTQYF. The V gene is TRBV7-9, the J gene TRBJ2-3, with 13 bases lining up with TRBD2. The CDR3 has 17 amino acids. Trimming cost V 6 bases and J 1 base; bases outside gene matches: 7. Germline-derived CDR1 and CDR2 are SEHNR and FQNEAQ (reference sequence).

CDR3 bases: TGTGCCAGCAGCGGATCGTGGAGTGGCACCATATATTTT. Protein: CASSGSWSGTIYF. V and J are TRBV27 and TRBJ1-3; unclear D gene. There are 13 residues in the CDR3. V was clipped by 6 bases and J by 9 bases, with 15 bases between them. Per the germline V gene, CDR1 is MNHEY and CDR2 is SMNVEV (reference sequence).

The chain recombines TRBV30 with TRBJ1-5; 7 bases map to TRBD1. Germline CDR1 GTSNPN, CDR2 SVGIG (reference sequence). V lost 2 bases, J lost 1 base, and 2 bases stayed unmatched. The CDR3 has 14 amino acids. The CDR3 region has the DNA TGTGCCTGGAGTAAGGGGGCGAGCAATCAGCCCCAGCATTTT. As protein: CAWSKGASNQPQHF. The full variable domain, its missing parts supplied by reference TRBV30 and TRBJ1-5, is SQTIHQWPATLVQPVGSPLSLECTVEGTSNPNLYWYRQAAGRGLQLLFYSVGIGQISSEVPQNLSASRPQDRQFILSSKKLLLSDSGFYLCAWSKGASNQPQHFGDGTRLSIL.

V and J are TRBV29-1 and TRBJ1-1; TRBD1 might be the D (6 bases). V was shortened by 2 bases and J by 7 bases, with 20 bases between the two germline ends. The length of the CDR3 is 15 residues. The germline CDR1 and CDR2 sequences are SQVTM and ANQGSEA. The CDR3 DNA is TGCAGCGTTGAAAACAGGGAAGAAGGATTGATTGAAGCTTTCTTT. Its translation: CSVENREEGLIEAFF.

This chain joins TRBV10-3 and TRBJ2-7; D unresolved. The CDR3 totals 11 residues. V was shortened by 8 bases and J by 6 bases, with 11 bases between the two germline ends. Germline V gene lookup returns CDR1 ENHRY and CDR2 SYGVKD. The CDR3 nucleotides read TGTGCCATCGGAACATCAGGCGAGCAGTACTTC. Residues: CAIGTSGEQYF.

The rearrangement joins TRBV5-1 to TRBJ2-2; the match to TRBD2 covers 8 bases. The CDR3 consists of 15 residues. Losses at the gene ends were 6 bases for V and 4 bases for J; bases not matched to a gene: 8. Germline-derived CDR1 and CDR2 are SGHRS and YFSETQ. As DNA, the CDR3 is TGCGCCAGCAACCAGCCGGCGGGGGGCACCGGGGAGCTGTTTTTT. This translates into CASNQPAGGTGELFF.

V and J are TRBV28 and TRBJ1-2; TRBD1 agrees at 8 bases. J gave up 2 bases and V 8 bases, and 1 base lay outside the gene matches. The CDR3 is 12 residues long. Germline values: CDR1 MDHEN, CDR2 SYDVKM. CDR3 protein: CASRTGNYGYTF. The CDR3, as DNA: TGTGCCAGCCGGACAGGGAACTATGGCTACACCTTC.

The CDR3 DNA sequence: TGTGCCAGCAGTTACCCGGACAGGGGGTACAATGAGCAGTTCTTC. Its translation is CASSYPDRGYNEQFF. This chain connects TRBV6-6 to TRBJ2-1, with 10 bases aligning to TRBD1. CDR1 is MNHNY and CDR2 is SVGAGI in the germline V gene (reference sequence). Trimming cost V 2 bases and J 4 bases; bases outside gene matches: 2. This CDR3 region has 15 residues.

This clone was seen once. The chain has TRBV4-3 and TRBJ2-3; 8 bases agree with TRBD1. The germline gives CDR1 LGHNA, CDR2 YSLEER. V lost 1 base to trimming and J lost 1 base; unmatched junction nucleotides: 10. This CDR3 has 18 amino acids. This CDR3 reads CASSQAFGTQGGTDTQYF. The CDR3 DNA is TGCGCCAGCAGCCAAGCTTTCGGTACACAGGGGGGCACAGATACGCAGTATTTT.

In this sample, this clone turned up once. The chain has TRBV6-5 and TRBJ1-2; TRBD1 agrees at 9 bases. Germline CDR1 MNHEY, CDR2 SVGAGI. CDR3 length: 14 residues. V gave up 6 bases and J gave up 4 bases; unmatched junction bases: 6. CDR3 bases: TGTGCCAGCAGACTGACGGGACAGGGCTATGGCTACACCTTC. Amino acid sequence: CASRLTGQGYGYTF.

V is TRBV2 and J is TRBJ2-5; 7 nucleotides agree with TRBD1. The CDR3 runs to 15 residues. Trimming took 4 bases from V and 2 from J; bases not matched to a gene: 7. CDR1 and CDR2 (germline): SNHLY, FYNNEI. In DNA, the CDR3 is TGTGCCAGCAGTGTTGGGACAGACAATCAAGAGACCCAGTACTTC. This codes for CASSVGTDNQETQYF.

This chain connects TRBV7-9 to TRBJ2-3; D may be TRBD1 or TRBD2 (5 bases each). V lost 8 bases and J lost 4, with 22 bases in between. Per germline, CDR1 SEHNR and CDR2 FQNEAQ (reference sequence). CDR3 length: 16 residues. CDR3 sequence (DNA): TGTGCCAGCCGATCCCCCCTAGCAGGGTTCTCAGATACGCAGTATTTT. Its protein product is CASRSPLAGFSDTQYF.

Of note for this clone: At one of its ends the junction is not consistent with the germline gene, which may arise from a read error. The chain uses TRBV6-5 and TRBJ2-7; D is perhaps TRBD2 (6 bases). This CDR3 has 13 residues. Germline lookup yields CDR1 MNHEY and CDR2 SVGAGI. The CDR3 bases are TGTGCCAGCAGTTACTCGGAGGGCTCGACGATCAACTTC. Protein sequence: CASSYSEGSTINF.

The chain links TRBV18 to TRBJ1-1; D call uncertain. The CDR3 is 16 amino acids. The germline CDR1 and CDR2 sequences are KGHSH and LQKENI. V gave up 2 bases and J gave up 0 bases, with 13 bases separating them. DNA for the CDR3: TGTGCCAGCTCACCAGAGCGGGGAGGACTGAACACTGAAGCTTTCTTT. It specifies CASSPERGGLNTEAFF.

The V gene is TRBV30, the J gene TRBJ1-3; 10 nucleotides agree with TRBD1. CDR1 is GTSNPN, CDR2 SVGIG, per germline (reference sequence). The V and J ends lost 6 bases and 2 bases, in that order; junction bases with no gene match: 4. The length of the CDR3 is 14 residues. The CDR3 loop is CACPDRGPGNTIYF. The CDR3, as DNA: TGTGCCTGCCCAGACAGGGGGCCTGGAAACACCATATATTTT.

The sample holds one count of this clone. The V call is TRBV19, the J call TRBJ2-6, with TRBD2 matching over 11 bases. Germline assignment: CDR1 LNHDA and CDR2 SQIVND (reference sequence). V was pared by 1 base and J by 2 bases, with 4 bases of the junction left unmatched. The CDR3 is 18 residues long. The CDR3 protein is CASSIVSGRAAGANVLTF. The CDR3 DNA follows: TGTGCCAGTAGTATAGTTAGCGGGAGGGCCGCTGGGGCCAACGTCCTGACTTTC.

The chain uses TRBV18 and TRBJ1-1; D perhaps matches TRBD1 (5 bases). V shed 4 bases and J shed 5 bases, with 23 bases lying between them. The CDR3 consists of 17 residues. Germline loops: CDR1 KGHSH, CDR2 LQKENI. The chain's CDR3 is CASSLYDLMGGETEAFF. DNA for the CDR3: TGTGCCAGCTCACTCTACGATTTAATGGGGGGGGAAACTGAAGCTTTCTTT.

This clone has only a few counts. The chain couples TRBV9 to TRBJ1-4; 8 bases fit TRBD1. The trim removed 4 bases at V and 4 bases at J, leaving 15 bases unmatched. The CDR3 is made up of 18 amino acids. Germline loops: CDR1 SGDLS, CDR2 YYNGEE. Here the CDR3 DNA reads TGTGCCAGCAGCCCCCAGCCCCACACAGGGGGTTTTAATGAAAAACTGTTTTTT. This encodes CASSPQPHTGGFNEKLFF.

This chain uses TRBV7-2 with TRBJ2-5; TRBD1 is a possible D gene (6 bases). Trimming took 2 bases from V and 5 from J, leaving 18 bases between them. The CDR3 sequence is 16 residues long. Germline values: CDR1 SGHTA, CDR2 FQGNSA. CDR3 amino acids: CASSLNLVGAGETQYF. CDR3 coding DNA: TGTGCCAGCAGCTTAAACTTGGTGGGGGCGGGTGAGACCCAGTACTTC.

The chain combines TRBV7-9 with TRBJ2-1; D is unclear. Germline V gene lookup returns CDR1 SEHNR and CDR2 FQNEAQ (reference sequence). Trimming removed 5 bases at V and 9 bases at J, with 20 bases between. The CDR3 runs 15 residues. CDR3 sequence reads: CASSGLTSFVGEQFF. As DNA, the CDR3 is TGTGCCAGCAGCGGTCTCACATCCTTTGTTGGTGAGCAGTTCTTC. Complete variable domain (other parts from reference TRBV7-9 and TRBJ2-1): DTGVSQNPRHKITKRGQNVTFRCDPISEHNRLYWYRQTLGQGPEFLTYFQNEAQLEKSRLLSDRFSAERPKGSFSTLEIQRTEQGDSAMYLCASSGLTSFVGEQFFGPGTRLTVL.

This chain's CDR3 is CASSLVPGQGAGTEAFF. The CDR3 coding sequence is TGTGCCAGCAGCTTAGTCCCGGGACAGGGGGCGGGCACTGAAGCTTTCTTT. The V call is TRBV7-9, the J call TRBJ1-1; TRBD1 aligns across 12 bases. This CDR3 comprises 17 residues. Germline trimming cut 1 base from V and 4 bases from J; bases unmatched to any gene: 7. Germline assignment: CDR1 SEHNR and CDR2 FQNEAQ (reference sequence).

The chain employs TRBV7-2 and TRBJ1-2; no firm D call. Trimming left V 8 bases short and J 0 bases short, with 7 bases between. Germline V gene lookup returns CDR1 SGHTA and CDR2 FQGNSA. The length of the CDR3 is 12 residues. The CDR3: CASGRANYGYTF. Here the CDR3 DNA reads TGTGCCAGCGGCAGAGCTAACTATGGCTACACCTTC.

This clone was counted a few times. The V gene is TRBV5-6, the J gene TRBJ1-1; D is perhaps TRBD1 (6 bases). Germline V gene sequence: CDR1 SGHDT, CDR2 YYEEEE. With 4 bases removed from V and 7 bases from J, the gap between germline ends came to 17 bases. CDR3 length: 14 residues. The CDR3 DNA follows: TGTGCCAGCAGCAAACAGGGAGTTTCTGGTGAAGCTTTCTTT. It specifies CASSKQGVSGEAFF. Together with reference TRBV5-6 and TRBJ1-1, the CDR3 gives the full variable domain: DAGVTQSPTHLIKTRGQQVTLRCSPKSGHDTVSWYQQALGQGPQFIFQYYEEEERQRGNFPDRFSGHQFPNYSSELNVNALLLGDSALYLCASSKQGVSGEAFFGQGTRLTVV.

V is TRBV6-1 and J is TRBJ1-1; D remains ambiguous. Germline assignment: CDR1 MNHNS and CDR2 SASEGT. V lost 3 bases and J lost 3, with 14 bases in between. The CDR3 runs to 15 residues. Here the CDR3 reads CASSDWASYDTEAFF. The CDR3 coding sequence is TGTGCCAGCAGTGATTGGGCGTCATACGACACTGAAGCTTTCTTT.